This T cell receptor (beta chain) is drawn from a study of shared clonotypes between healthy human individuals. Study results and limitations: Blood alone was sampled, and tissue repertoires likely differ.

The data were produced by immunoSEQ multiplex PCR, yet TCRdb's version contains in-frame clones alone and is incomplete. The sample yields more than 850,000 clones, about four fifths seen once. Only Caucasian adults living in Nashville, Tennessee served as donors. V was clipped by 0 bases and J by 5 bases, with 13 bases between them. The CDR3 has 15 residues. Germline V gene lookup returns CDR1 MNHNS and CDR2 SASEGT. A remark on this clone: Antigen: not known.

The TCR was taken from a man younger than 35 in good health. Some clones in this sample may be carry-over from other donors' samples. The chain links TRBV6-1 to TRBJ1-1; tentatively, D is TRBD1 (5 bases). The sequenced material came from memory CD4+ T cells from PBMCs. As for subset: CD45RA-negative fraction. As DNA, the CDR3 is TGTGCCAGCAGTGAAGCCCAATCGGGGGATACTGAAGCTTTCTTT. Translation: CASSEAQSGDTEAFF.